These T cell receptor beta chains were read from a single sample in a study of control samples from healthy donors and cancer patients. Some clones are missing from TCRdb's copy, which holds only in-frame ones; the method was immunoSEQ multiplex PCR. The sample holds 120,000 or so clones, roughly 88% seen once. The sample was PBMCs. The receptor source for this set is a woman aged 55-69 years with lung cancer. CDR3s include the opening cysteine and the closing phenylalanine or tryptophan. A D gene is named only where the DNA matches it firmly. Clone size, where shown, is once, few, many, or a class for clones that have expanded.

d_gene	v_gene	j_gene	abundance	CDR3nt	CDR3aa
.	TRBV7-2	TRBJ1-2	.	TGTGCCAGCAGCTTAGTCGAAGGAAACTATGGCTACACCTTC	CASSLVEGNYGYTF
.	TRBV18	TRBJ1-1	.	TGTGCCAGCTCACCACCCGGGGACACTGAAGCTTTCTTT	CASSPPGDTEAFF
.	TRBV30	TRBJ1-6	.	TGTGCCTGGACAGGGTTCCATAATTCACCCCTCCACTTT	CAWTGFHNSPLHF
.	TRBV6-6	TRBJ1-6	.	TGTGCCACCCGGGGACTTATTGCAAATTCACCCCTCCACTTT	CATRGLIANSPLHF
TRBD1	TRBV18	TRBJ1-1	.	TGTGCCAGCTCGCAGGGGGTCCCTGAAGCTTTCTTT	CASSQGVPEAFF
.	TRBV5-5	TRBJ1-5	.	TGTGCCAGCAGCTTGGGTCAGGGAATCAATCAGCCCCAGCATTTT	CASSLGQGINQPQHF
.	TRBV30	TRBJ2-1	.	TGTGCCTGGCGCTCCTACAATGAGCAGTTCTTC	CAWRSYNEQFF
.	TRBV24-1	TRBJ1-1	.	TGTGCCACCAGTCAGGGGCCGGGCACTGAAGCTTTCTTT	CATSQGPGTEAFF
TRBD2	TRBV10-3	TRBJ2-1	once	TGTGCCATCACCGGGGTAGCGGGGGGAGGGCAGTTGGGGTACAATGAGCAGTTCTTC	CAITGVAGGGQLGYNEQFF
.	TRBV27	TRBJ1-2	.	TGTGCCAGCAGTTTGAGGAAGGGGAACTATGGCTACACCTTC	CASSLRKGNYGYTF
.	TRBV5-1	TRBJ1-1	once	TGCGCCAGCAGCTTGGCCGCGGATAACACTGAAGCTTTCTTT	CASSLAADNTEAFF
.	TRBV7-8	TRBJ1-2	.	TGTGCCAGCAGCTCCCGGCAGGACTATGGCTACACCTTC	CASSSRQDYGYTF
.	TRBV5-1	TRBJ1-3	.	TGCGCCAGCAGCTCGGGGAGACTCTCCTCTGGAAACACCATATATTTT	CASSSGRLSSGNTIYF
TRBD1	TRBV19	TRBJ2-7	.	TGTGCCAGTAGTACGTCCGGGACAGGGTTCGAGCAGTACTTC	CASSTSGTGFEQYF
TRBD2	TRBV7-3	TRBJ2-1	once	TGTGCCAGCAGCTCGAAGCGGGAGTTTTACAATGAGCAGTTCTTC	CASSSKREFYNEQFF
TRBD1	TRBV9	TRBJ1-2	.	TGTGCCAGCAGCGCATGGACAGGGGAACTAGGCTACACCTTC	CASSAWTGELGYTF
.	TRBV9	TRBJ1-2	.	TGTGCCAGCAGCGTTTCCGACAACTATGGCTACACCTTC	CASSVSDNYGYTF
.	TRBV7-9	TRBJ1-2	.	TGTGCCAGCAGCTTAGAGGGTTGGGGCTACACCTTC	CASSLEGWGYTF
.	TRBV7-6	TRBJ1-4	.	TGTGCCAGCAGCCCCCTGGGGGCCCCAACTAATGAAAAACTGTTTTTT	CASSPLGAPTNEKLFF
.	TRBV29-1	TRBJ1-1	.	TGCAGCGTTCAGACTTCGAACACTGAAGCTTTCTTT	CSVQTSNTEAFF
.	TRBV6-1	TRBJ1-5	.	TGTGCCAGCAGTGATTCCTATAGCAATCAGCCCCAGCATTTT	CASSDSYSNQPQHF
.	TRBV5-6	TRBJ1-1	.	TGTGCCAGCAGCTTGCAGGGTCGGCGGACTGAAGCTTTCTTT	CASSLQGRRTEAFF
TRBD1	TRBV7-9	TRBJ2-2	.	TGTGCCAGCAGCTTAGTGGGACAGGCGAACACCGGGGAGCTGTTTTTT	CASSLVGQANTGELFF
.	TRBV4-3	TRBJ1-1	.	TGCGCCAGCAGCCAAGAAGTCCTACAGACGTTGAACACTGAAGCTTTCTTT	CASSQEVLQTLNTEAFF
TRBD1	TRBV2	TRBJ1-2	.	TGTGCCAGCTCCCCGGGACAGGGTCCCTACTATGGCTACACCTTC	CASSPGQGPYYGYTF
.	TRBV3-1/TRBV3-2	TRBJ2-7	.	TGTGCCAGCAGCCAAGATTTTGGCAGGGAAAGCGACGAGCAGTACTTC	CASSQDFGRESDEQYF
.	TRBV10-1	TRBJ1-1	.	TGCGCCAGCAGTGCCCCGGTCCCTGAAGCTTTCTTT	CASSAPVPEAFF
.	TRBV28	TRBJ1-6	.	TGTGCCAGCAGTTTAGTTAGCTCCTATAATTCACCCCTCCACTTT	CASSLVSSYNSPLHF
.	TRBV30	TRBJ1-5	.	TGTGCCTGGGAAAACTCCGGGACATATGACGCTTTGCGCAATCAGCCCCAGCATTTT	CAWENSGTYDALRNQPQHF
TRBD1	TRBV6-5	TRBJ1-2	.	TGTGCCAGCAGTCCACAGGGGGCGAGCTATGGCTACACCTTC	CASSPQGASYGYTF
.	TRBV3-1/TRBV3-2	TRBJ1-2	.	TGTGCCAGCAGCCAAATTAGGAATGGTTATGGCTACACCTTC	CASSQIRNGYGYTF
TRBD1	TRBV5-1	TRBJ1-3	.	TGCGCCAGCAGCTCGGGACAGGGGCCTGGAAACACCATATATTTT	CASSSGQGPGNTIYF
.	TRBV27	TRBJ1-6	.	TGTGCCAGCAGCCGGGACGGGCGGGATTCACCCCTCCACTTT	CASSRDGRDSPLHF
.	TRBV7-6	TRBJ2-5	.	TGTGCCAGCAGCTTAGCCGCGGCAGTCCAAGAGACCCAGTACTTC	CASSLAAAVQETQYF
.	TRBV7-8	TRBJ1-1	few	TGTGCCAGCACTACCAATAGAGGCAGCACTGAAGCTTTCTTT	CASTTNRGSTEAFF
TRBD1	TRBV11-3	TRBJ1-6	.	TGTGCCAGCAGCCGAACAGGGGTAGTTTCACCCCTCCACTTT	CASSRTGVVSPLHF
.	TRBV11-3	TRBJ2-1	.	TGTGCCAGCAGCTTAGTATTCTCTGCCAGTCGGGATGAGCAGTTCTTC	CASSLVFSASRDEQFF
.	TRBV5-1	TRBJ2-5	.	TGCGCCAGCAGCCCGGGACGGGGGGCAGGGGAGACCCAGTACTTC	CASSPGRGAGETQYF
.	TRBV5-5	TRBJ1-3	.	TGTGCCAGCAGCTTGGGGGGGGCCCCCTCTGGAAACACCATATATTTT	CASSLGGAPSGNTIYF
TRBD2	TRBV7-9	TRBJ2-1	.	TGTGCCAGCAGCTTAGTGTGGGATACTAGCGGGAGGATATACAATGAGCAGTTCTTC	CASSLVWDTSGRIYNEQFF
TRBD2	TRBV5-5	TRBJ2-3	.	TGTGCCAGCAGCCAACTAGGGAGCGGGGGCCCGAACACAGATACGCAGTATTTT	CASSQLGSGGPNTDTQYF
TRBD1	TRBV15	TRBJ1-5	few	TGTGCCACCAGCAGATCGGGACAGGGAGCCGATCAGCCCCAGCATTTT	CATSRSGQGADQPQHF
.	TRBV2	TRBJ1-5	few	TGTGCCAGCATGGCACTCCTGGGTAGCAATCAGCCCCAGCATTTT	CASMALLGSNQPQHF
.	TRBV2	TRBJ1-6	.	TGTGCCAGCAGTGAAGTCAGAGCCGTAAACTCCTATAATTCACCCCTCCACTTT	CASSEVRAVNSYNSPLHF
.	TRBV6-5	TRBJ2-5	few	TGTGCCAGCAGTATGCTAGAGACCCAGTACTTC	CASSMLETQYF
.	TRBV6-5	TRBJ1-2	.	TGTGCCAGCAGTTACGTAGGGAACTATGGCTACACCTTC	CASSYVGNYGYTF